These 3 T cell receptor beta chains were all obtained from the same sample, sequenced in a study of blood T cells in healthy people across ages. The second PCR ran roughly 7 to 11 cycles with a sample-barcoded 5' primer and J-beta primers. Each CDR3 protein is one row after TCRdb ran MiXCR on the 5' RACE reads. The sample yields approximately 800,000 distinct CDR3 sequences, 46% seen once. Sequencing input: blood. Every receptor here comes from a man of 80 years or more in good health.

The chain employs TRBV24-1 and TRBJ2-7, with D hard to call. V shed 9 bases and J shed 7 bases, with 24 bases lying between them. Germline assignment: CDR1 KGHDR and CDR2 SFDVKD. The CDR3 extends over 15 amino acids. The CDR3 here is CATENPRIAASEQYF. The CDR3 DNA is TGTGCCACCGAAAATCCTAGAATTGCTGCCAGTGAGCAGTACTTC.

This clonotype was detected a few times. One end of the junction varies from germline; a read error may be responsible. The V gene is TRBV6-2 or TRBV6-3, the J gene TRBJ1-2; a weak D match, TRBD1 (5 bases). Germline V gene lookup returns CDR1 MNHEY and CDR2 SVGEGT. The CDR3 is 14 amino acids. CDR3 region: CASSPFLQAAGYIF. The CDR3 DNA is TGTGCCAGCAGTCCGTTTCTACAGGCGGCTGGCTACATCTTC.

The chain is built from TRBV7-9 and TRBJ2-1; TRBD2 aligns across 11 bases. V was clipped by 0 bases and J by 0 bases; unmatched bases: 7. CDR3 length: 19 residues. Germline V lookup: CDR1 SEHNR, CDR2 FQNEAQ (reference sequence). CDR3 DNA: TGTGCCAGCAGCTTAGCAGGACTAGCGGGTCGGAGCTCCTACAATGAGCAGTTCTTC. Its translation: CASSLAGLAGRSSYNEQFF.